Included here is one T cell receptor (beta chain) sequence, with context. This clone has a handful of counts. This clone's antigen is unknown. No quality values exist for individual bases; no much larger clone is one base distant. Libraries were built with the immunoSEQ multiplex PCR assay. Imported from immuneACCESS, the table was reduced by TCRdb to in-frame sequences with V and J called. These copies leave out some clones; in studies compared against another copy, an unresolved V gene accounts for under half, and the cause of the remainder is not known. The sample yields roughly 120,000 clones; about 87% were counted once. The ten largest clonotypes hold 3.4% of the sample. These data belong to a study of control samples from healthy donors and cancer patients (dated by TCRdb to about 2020). Sequencing used blood. The TCR sequence derives from a man aged 35-49 years in good health.

The DNA reads TGTGCCTGGAGTCTAGGGGACGCCGGGAGAGGTGAAAAACTGTTTTTT. The encoded protein is CAWSLGDAGRGEKLFF. The V and J genes are TRBV30 and TRBJ1-4; the D gene is possibly TRBD1, with 5 bases matching. From the cysteine up to the phenylalanine, the CDR3 has a length of 16 residues. The CDR3 DNA has 48 bases and is translated from base 1. In the germline V gene (reference sequence), CDR1 corresponds to GTSNPN and CDR2 to SVGIG. The V end loses 2 bases and the J end loses 7 bases, and a stretch of 20 bases separates them.